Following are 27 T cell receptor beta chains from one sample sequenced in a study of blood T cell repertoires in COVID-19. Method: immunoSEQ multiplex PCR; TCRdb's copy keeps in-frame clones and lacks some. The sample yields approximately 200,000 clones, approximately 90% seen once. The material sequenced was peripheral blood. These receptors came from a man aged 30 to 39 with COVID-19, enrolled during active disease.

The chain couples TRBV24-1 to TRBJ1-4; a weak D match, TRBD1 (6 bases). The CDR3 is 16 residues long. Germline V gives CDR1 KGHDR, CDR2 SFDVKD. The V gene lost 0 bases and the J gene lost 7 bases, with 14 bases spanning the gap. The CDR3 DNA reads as TGTGCCACCAGTGATTTGACGAATCCCAGGGGTGAAAAACTGTTTTTT. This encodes CATSDLTNPRGEKLFF.

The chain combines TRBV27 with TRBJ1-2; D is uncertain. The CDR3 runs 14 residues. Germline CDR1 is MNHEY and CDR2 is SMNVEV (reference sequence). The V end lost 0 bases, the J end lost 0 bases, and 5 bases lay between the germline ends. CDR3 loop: CASSLSGPNYGYTF. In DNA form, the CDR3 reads TGTGCCAGCAGTTTATCTGGGCCTAACTATGGCTACACCTTC.

CDR3 sequence: CASTTPRPGGRTEAFF. The CDR3, as DNA: TGTGCCAGCACCACACCACGCCCAGGGGGACGGACTGAAGCTTTCTTT. J is TRBJ1-1 and V is TRBV28; 7 nucleotides match TRBD1. The J segment lost 5 bases and the V segment lost 7 bases, leaving 16 bases of the junction unmatched. The CDR3 is 16 residues long. Per germline, CDR1 MDHEN and CDR2 SYDVKM.

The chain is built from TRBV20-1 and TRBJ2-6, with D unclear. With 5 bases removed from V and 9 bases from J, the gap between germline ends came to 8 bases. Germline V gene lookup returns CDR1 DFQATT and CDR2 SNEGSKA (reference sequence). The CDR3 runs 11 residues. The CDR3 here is CSADSYNVLTF. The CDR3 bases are TGCAGTGCTGACTCCTACAACGTCCTGACTTTC.

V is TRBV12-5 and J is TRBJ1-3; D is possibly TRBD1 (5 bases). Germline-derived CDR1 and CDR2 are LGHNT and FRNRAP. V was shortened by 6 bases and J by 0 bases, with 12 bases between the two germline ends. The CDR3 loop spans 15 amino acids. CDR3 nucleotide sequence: TGTGCTAGTGGCGTAGACAGTCCCTCTGGAAACACCATATATTTT. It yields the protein CASGVDSPSGNTIYF.

The CDR3, as DNA: TGTGCCAGCAGTCCGGGACAGAGCTCTGGAAACACCATATATTTT. Amino acids: CASSPGQSSGNTIYF. This chain links TRBV28 with TRBJ1-3, with 7 positions matching TRBD1. The V gene's germline CDR1 is MDHEN and CDR2 SYDVKM. The ends lost 5 bases at V and 0 bases at J; junction bases unmatched: 4. The CDR3 spans 15 residues.

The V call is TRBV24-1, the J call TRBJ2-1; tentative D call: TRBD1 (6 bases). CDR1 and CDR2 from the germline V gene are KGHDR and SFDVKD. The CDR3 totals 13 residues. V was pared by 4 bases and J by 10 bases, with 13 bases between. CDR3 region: CATSDGERGEQFF. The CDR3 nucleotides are TGTGCCACCAGTGACGGCGAAAGGGGGGAGCAGTTCTTC.

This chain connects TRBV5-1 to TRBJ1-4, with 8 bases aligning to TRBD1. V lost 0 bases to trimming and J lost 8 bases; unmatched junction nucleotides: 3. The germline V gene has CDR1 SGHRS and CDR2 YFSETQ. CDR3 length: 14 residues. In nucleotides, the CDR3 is TGCGCCAGCAGCTTGGTAGGGACAGGCGAAAAACTGTTTTTT. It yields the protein CASSLVGTGEKLFF.

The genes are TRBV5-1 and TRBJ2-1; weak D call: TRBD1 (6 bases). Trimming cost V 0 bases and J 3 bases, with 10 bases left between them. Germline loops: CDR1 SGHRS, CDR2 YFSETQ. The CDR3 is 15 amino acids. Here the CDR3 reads CASSLAGDIYNEQFF. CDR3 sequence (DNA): TGCGCCAGCAGCTTGGCCGGGGACATCTACAATGAGCAGTTCTTC.

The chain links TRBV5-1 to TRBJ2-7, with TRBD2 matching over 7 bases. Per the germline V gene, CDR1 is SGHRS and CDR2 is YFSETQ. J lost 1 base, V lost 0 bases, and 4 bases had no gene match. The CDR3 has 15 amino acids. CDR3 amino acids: CASSLGGSGSYEQYF. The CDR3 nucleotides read TGCGCCAGCAGCTTGGGGGGTAGCGGGTCCTACGAGCAGTACTTC.

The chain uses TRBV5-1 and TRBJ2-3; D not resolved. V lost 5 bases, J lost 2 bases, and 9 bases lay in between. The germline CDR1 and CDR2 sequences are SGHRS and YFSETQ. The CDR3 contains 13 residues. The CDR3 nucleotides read TGCGCCAGCAGTAAAATTTCCACAGATACGCAGTATTTT. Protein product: CASSKISTDTQYF.

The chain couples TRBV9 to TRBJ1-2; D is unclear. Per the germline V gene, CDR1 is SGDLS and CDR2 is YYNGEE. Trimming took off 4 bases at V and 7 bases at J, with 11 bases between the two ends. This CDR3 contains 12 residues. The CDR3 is CASSPGSGGYTF. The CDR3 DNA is TGTGCCAGCAGCCCCGGGAGCGGTGGCTACACCTTC.

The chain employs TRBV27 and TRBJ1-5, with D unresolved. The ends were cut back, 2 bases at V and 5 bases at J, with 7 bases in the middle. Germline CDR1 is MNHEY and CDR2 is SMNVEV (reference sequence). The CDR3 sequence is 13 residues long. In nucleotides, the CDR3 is TGTGCCAGCAGTTTACAGGCTCATCAGCCCCAGCATTTT. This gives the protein CASSLQAHQPQHF.

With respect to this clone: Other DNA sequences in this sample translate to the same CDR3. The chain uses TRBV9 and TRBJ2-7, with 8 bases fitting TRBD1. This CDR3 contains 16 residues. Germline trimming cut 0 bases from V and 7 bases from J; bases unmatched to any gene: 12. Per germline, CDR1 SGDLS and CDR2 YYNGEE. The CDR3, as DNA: TGTGCCAGCAGCGTAGGGCAGGGGGCTGGGTCGTTTGAGCAGTACTTC. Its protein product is CASSVGQGAGSFEQYF.

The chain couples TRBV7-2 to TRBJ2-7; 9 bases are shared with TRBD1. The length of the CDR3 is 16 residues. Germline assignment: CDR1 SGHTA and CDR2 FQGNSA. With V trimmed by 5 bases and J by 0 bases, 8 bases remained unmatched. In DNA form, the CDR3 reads TGTGCCAGCAGCCTCCCGGTGGGACAGGGCTCCTACGAGCAGTACTTC. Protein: CASSLPVGQGSYEQYF.

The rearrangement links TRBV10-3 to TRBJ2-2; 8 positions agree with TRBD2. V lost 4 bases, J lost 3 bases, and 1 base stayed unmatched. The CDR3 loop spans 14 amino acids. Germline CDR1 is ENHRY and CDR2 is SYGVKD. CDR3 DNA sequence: TGTGCCATCAGTGGGCGGGGGGACACCGGGGAGCTGTTTTTT. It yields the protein CAISGRGDTGELFF.

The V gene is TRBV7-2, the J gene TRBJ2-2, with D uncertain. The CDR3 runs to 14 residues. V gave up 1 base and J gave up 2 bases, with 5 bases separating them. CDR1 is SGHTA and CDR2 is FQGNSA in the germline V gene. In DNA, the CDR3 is TGTGCCAGCAGCTTAGACAGCAACACCGGGGAGCTGTTTTTT. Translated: CASSLDSNTGELFF. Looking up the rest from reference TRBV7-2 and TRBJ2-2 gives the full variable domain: GAGVSQSPSNKVTEKGKDVELRCDPISGHTALYWYRQSLGQGLEFLIYFQGNSAPDKSGLPSDRFSAERTGGSVSTLTIQRTQQEDSAVYLCASSLDSNTGELFFGEGSRLTVL.

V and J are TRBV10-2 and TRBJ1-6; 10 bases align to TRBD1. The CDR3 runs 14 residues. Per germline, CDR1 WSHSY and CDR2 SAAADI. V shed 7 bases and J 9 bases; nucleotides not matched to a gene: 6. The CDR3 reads CASTEGQGISPLHF. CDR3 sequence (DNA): TGCGCCAGCACGGAGGGACAGGGGATTTCACCCCTCCACTTT.

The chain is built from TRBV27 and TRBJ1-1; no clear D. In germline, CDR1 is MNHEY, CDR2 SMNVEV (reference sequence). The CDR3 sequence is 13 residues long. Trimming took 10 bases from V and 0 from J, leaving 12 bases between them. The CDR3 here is CATQAGLNTEAFF. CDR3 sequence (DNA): TGTGCCACCCAAGCTGGTTTGAACACTGAAGCTTTCTTT.

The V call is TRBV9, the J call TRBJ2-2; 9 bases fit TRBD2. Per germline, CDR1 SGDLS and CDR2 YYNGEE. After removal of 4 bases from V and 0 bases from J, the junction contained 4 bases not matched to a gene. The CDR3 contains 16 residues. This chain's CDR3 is CASSPGLAPNTGELFF. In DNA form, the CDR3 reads TGTGCCAGCAGCCCGGGACTAGCTCCGAACACCGGGGAGCTGTTTTTT. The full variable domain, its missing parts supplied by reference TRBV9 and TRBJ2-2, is DSGVTQTPKHLITATGQRVTLRCSPRSGDLSVYWYQQSLDQGLQFLIQYYNGEERAKGNILERFSAQQFPDLHSELNLSSLELGDSALYFCASSPGLAPNTGELFFGEGSRLTVL.

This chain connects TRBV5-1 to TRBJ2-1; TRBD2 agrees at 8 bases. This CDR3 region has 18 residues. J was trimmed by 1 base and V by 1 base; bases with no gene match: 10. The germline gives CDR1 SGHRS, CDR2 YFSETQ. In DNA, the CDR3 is TGCGCCAGCAGCTTGATGTCTAGCGGGCGCCTATCCTACAATGAGCAGTTCTTC. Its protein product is CASSLMSSGRLSYNEQFF.

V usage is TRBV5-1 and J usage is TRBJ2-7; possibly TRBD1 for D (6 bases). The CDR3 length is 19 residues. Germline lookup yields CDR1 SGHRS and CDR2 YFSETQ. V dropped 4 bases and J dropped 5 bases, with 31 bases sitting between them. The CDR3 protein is CASSLGRGFSATSYDEQYF. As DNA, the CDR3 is TGCGCCAGCAGCCTTGGTAGGGGGTTCTCGGCTACATCCTATGACGAGCAGTACTTC.

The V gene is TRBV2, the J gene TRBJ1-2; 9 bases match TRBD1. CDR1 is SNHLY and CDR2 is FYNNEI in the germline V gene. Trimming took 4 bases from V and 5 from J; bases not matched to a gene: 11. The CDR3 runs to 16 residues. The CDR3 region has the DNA TGTGCCAGCAGTGTCGGCTCGGGACAGGGCCCTTATGGCTACACCTTC. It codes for CASSVGSGQGPYGYTF.

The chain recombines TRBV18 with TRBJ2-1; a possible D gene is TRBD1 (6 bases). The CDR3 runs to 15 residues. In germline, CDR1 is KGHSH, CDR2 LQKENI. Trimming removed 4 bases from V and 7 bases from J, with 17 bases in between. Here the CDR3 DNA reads TGTGCCAGCTCACAACAGGGAGCCTCTACAAATGAGCAGTTCTTC. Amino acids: CASSQQGASTNEQFF.

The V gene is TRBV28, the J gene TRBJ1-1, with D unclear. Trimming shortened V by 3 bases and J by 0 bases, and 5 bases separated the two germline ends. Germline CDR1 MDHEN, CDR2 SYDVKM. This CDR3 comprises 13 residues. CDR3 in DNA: TGTGCCAGCAGTTTTAATCTGAACACTGAAGCTTTCTTT. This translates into CASSFNLNTEAFF.

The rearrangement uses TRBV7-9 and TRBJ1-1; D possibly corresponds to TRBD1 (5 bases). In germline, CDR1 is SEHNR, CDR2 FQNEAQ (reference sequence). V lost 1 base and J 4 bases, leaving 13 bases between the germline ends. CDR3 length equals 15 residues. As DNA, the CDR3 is TGTGCCAGCAGCTTAGGTTTAGGGGAGGGCACTGAAGCTTTCTTT. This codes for CASSLGLGEGTEAFF. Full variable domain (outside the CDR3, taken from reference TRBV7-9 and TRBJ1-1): DTGVSQNPRHKITKRGQNVTFRCDPISEHNRLYWYRQTLGQGPEFLTYFQNEAQLEKSRLLSDRFSAERPKGSFSTLEIQRTEQGDSAMYLCASSLGLGEGTEAFFGQGTRLTVV.

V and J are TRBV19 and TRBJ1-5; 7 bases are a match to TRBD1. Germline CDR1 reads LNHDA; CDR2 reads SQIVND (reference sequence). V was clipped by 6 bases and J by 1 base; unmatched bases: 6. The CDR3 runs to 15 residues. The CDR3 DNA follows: TGTGCCAGTAGCTGGACAGGACCAAGCAATCAGCCCCAGCATTTT. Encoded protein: CASSWTGPSNQPQHF.